Listed below are T cell receptor beta chains from one sample, sequenced in a study of cytomegalovirus exposure and HLA in healthy donors. Here immunoSEQ multiplex PCR was the method, and the copy in TCRdb shows in-frame clones only, minus some. Altogether 170,000 or so clones are present, 77% being singletons, with the ten largest covering about 1.5%. The sequenced material came from PBMCs. These receptors were collected from a woman aged 30 to 39 in good health and CMV-seropositive. Both conserved end residues are part of each CDR3. A D gene is named only where the DNA matches it firmly. Not all rows give a size; the values are once, few, many and, for expanded clones, a class.

J gene,D gene,clone size,V gene,CDR3 DNA,CDR3 protein
TRBJ1-2,-,few,TRBV27,TGTGCCAGCAGTCCGACATGGGAGAAACTCTATGGCTACACCTTC,CASSPTWEKLYGYTF
TRBJ2-2,TRBD1,few,TRBV2,TGTGCCAGCTATTACGGGACAGGGGGTCCCGGGGAGCTGTTTTTT,CASYYGTGGPGELFF
TRBJ2-5,-,few,TRBV11-2,TGTGCCAGCAGCTTAAGTGGGGGGAGTCAAGAGACCCAGTACTTC,CASSLSGGSQETQYF
TRBJ1-5,TRBD1,-,TRBV28,TGTGCCAGCAGTTTCTTTACAGGGGCCCAGCCCCAGCATTTT,CASSFFTGAQPQHF
TRBJ1-2,-,-,TRBV30,TGTGCCTGGAGTTCCTCGCAGGGATTGGGAGGCTACACCTTC,CAWSSSQGLGGYTF
TRBJ2-1,-,-,TRBV5-4,TGTGCCAGCAGCTTTGGACAGCCCAATGAGCAGTTCTTC,CASSFGQPNEQFF
TRBJ2-1,TRBD2,-,TRBV4-1,TGCGCCAGCAGCCAAGATGCTAGCGGGAGGGCCGGTGTCAATGAGCAGTTCTTC,CASSQDASGRAGVNEQFF
TRBJ2-7,TRBD1,few,TRBV5-4,TGTGCCAGCAGCTTGCCCGTACCGGGACAGAACTACGAGCAGTACTTC,CASSLPVPGQNYEQYF
TRBJ2-7,TRBD2,-,TRBV28,TGTGCCAGCAAAACTCCCTCTAGCGGGACCCCCTACGAGCAGTACTTC,CASKTPSSGTPYEQYF
TRBJ1-2,TRBD1,-,TRBV9,TGTGCCAGCAGCGCCCAGAGGGGGCCGGACTCGTATGGCTACACCTTC,CASSAQRGPDSYGYTF
TRBJ2-1,-,once,TRBV7-2,TGTGCCAGCAGCAGACCCTCTAGTGATGTCTACAATGAGCAGTTCTTC,CASSRPSSDVYNEQFF
TRBJ2-7,-,-,TRBV7-8,TGTGCCAGCAGCTCTTATCGGAGCTCCTACGAGCAGTACTTC,CASSSYRSSYEQYF
TRBJ2-7,TRBD2,-,TRBV6-6,TGTGCCAGCAGTTACGTTGGAGCGGGAGGCTACGAGCAGTACTTC,CASSYVGAGGYEQYF
TRBJ2-7,-,-,TRBV23-1,TGCGCCAGCAGTCAATATCAGGGGCGCGCCGAGCAGTACTTC,CASSQYQGRAEQYF
TRBJ2-7,TRBD1,-,TRBV19,TGTGCCAGCCTGGACAGGGGTTCCCACGAGCAGTACTTC,CASLDRGSHEQYF
TRBJ2-7,TRBD2,-,TRBV5-8,TGTGCCACCACCGGACTAGTCCCCTACGAGCAGTACTTC,CATTGLVPYEQYF
TRBJ1-2,-,-,TRBV18,TGTGCCAGCTCACCCCCCTCGGGGGGCGGTGGCTACACCTTC,CASSPPSGGGGYTF
TRBJ2-5,TRBD2,-,TRBV18,TGTGCCAGCTCACCAAGACTAGCGGGAGGAGAGACCCAGTACTTC,CASSPRLAGGETQYF
TRBJ1-5,-,-,TRBV30,TGTGCCTGGACCATAGGGGGGGATCAGCCCCAGCATTTT,CAWTIGGDQPQHF
TRBJ2-7,-,once,TRBV5-8,TGTGCCAGCAGCCCTTTCCTCGAGCAGTACTTC,CASSPFLEQYF
TRBJ2-5,-,-,TRBV2,TGTGCCAGCAGTGAACGAGGATACGGAGAGACCCAGTACTTC,CASSERGYGETQYF
TRBJ2-7,-,-,TRBV7-9,TGTGCCAGCAGCCCGGGGACAACTCGCGAGCAGTACTTC,CASSPGTTREQYF
TRBJ2-1,TRBD2,few,TRBV28,TGTGCCAGCAGGGAAAGCGGGGACCCCAATGAGCAGTTCTTC,CASRESGDPNEQFF
TRBJ1-2,TRBD1,-,TRBV30,TGTGCCTGGGTCCGGGACAGGGAATGGAATGGCTACACCTTC,CAWVRDREWNGYTF
TRBJ2-7,TRBD2,-,TRBV27,TGTGCCAGCAGTTGGACTAGCGGGAGGGCCTACGAGCAGTACTTC,CASSWTSGRAYEQYF
TRBJ2-3,-,-,TRBV6-1,TGTGCCAGCAGTTTCCGAGGGCCATGGTCAGATACGCAGTATTTT,CASSFRGPWSDTQYF
TRBJ2-7,-,-,TRBV30,TGTGCCTGGAGTGCCCTAGGTAGCCGCGAGCAGTACTTC,CAWSALGSREQYF
TRBJ2-7,TRBD2,few,TRBV5-1,TGCGCCAGCACCCTATCAGGCGGGGGGCGGGACGAGCAGTACTTC,CASTLSGGGRDEQYF
TRBJ1-4,-,-,TRBV15,TGTGCCACCAGCTGGCAGGCAGATGAAAAACTGTTTTTT,CATSWQADEKLFF
TRBJ2-7,-,-,TRBV27,TGTGCCAGCAAAGGACAGAACCACTACGAGCAGTACTTC,CASKGQNHYEQYF
TRBJ2-6,-,once,TRBV5-5,TGTGCCAGCAGCTTAGGGGGTACTGGGGCCAACGTCCTGACTTTC,CASSLGGTGANVLTF
TRBJ2-2,-,few,TRBV28,TGTGCCAGCAGTATGTGGACAGGGAGGGAGCACACCGGGGAGCTGTTTTTT,CASSMWTGREHTGELFF
TRBJ1-2,TRBD1,-,TRBV11-2,TGTGCCAGCAGCCATAACCCGGGACAGAGCTATGGCTACACCTTC,CASSHNPGQSYGYTF
TRBJ2-1,TRBD1,-,TRBV28,TGTGCCAGCAGTTTAGGACAGGAAGGTGAGCAGTTCTTC,CASSLGQEGEQFF
TRBJ1-3,-,-,TRBV9,TGTGCCAGCAGCGTAGAGGGGGTAACTGGAAACACCATATATTTT,CASSVEGVTGNTIYF
TRBJ1-2,-,few,TRBV27,TGTGCCAGCAGTTGCTATGATCTATTCCCCGTCGGGGGCTACACCTTC,CASSCYDLFPVGGYTF
TRBJ2-2,-,-,TRBV5-4,TGTGCCAGCAGCAGGCCGGGACTTAACACCGGGGAGCTGTTTTTT,CASSRPGLNTGELFF
TRBJ1-1,-,few,TRBV7-9,TGTGCCAGCAGCTTTGGCCAAGCTTTCTTT,CASSFGQAFF
TRBJ2-1,-,-,TRBV9,TGTGCCAGCAGCGTAGGGGACTTCGATGAGCAGTTCTTC,CASSVGDFDEQFF
TRBJ2-7,-,-,TRBV28,TGTGCCACAAGATCTTCTGGACACGACTACGAGCAGTACTTC,CATRSSGHDYEQYF
TRBJ2-7,-,few,TRBV15,TGTGCCACCTCTAATGGGGCCAGTTACGAGCAGTACTTC,CATSNGASYEQYF
TRBJ2-7,-,-,TRBV27,TGTGCCAGCAGGGACAGCGGTGCCTACGAGCAGTACTTC,CASRDSGAYEQYF
TRBJ1-2,TRBD1,few,TRBV28,TGTGCCAGCACCCTAAAGGACAGGGGGGGCTATGGCTACACCTTC,CASTLKDRGGYGYTF
TRBJ1-2,-,-,TRBV21-1,TGTGCCAGCAGCAAGCGGGCAGGGGAGGGTTACTATGGCTACACCTTC,CASSKRAGEGYYGYTF
TRBJ2-5,-,-,TRBV5-6,TGTGCCAGCAGCCCGTATCTAGTGTCTGGCGAGACCCAGTACTTC,CASSPYLVSGETQYF
TRBJ2-3,TRBD2,-,TRBV28,TGTGCCAGCAGTTCCCCCGGACTAGCGGGAGTCAAGGATACGCAGTATTTT,CASSSPGLAGVKDTQYF
TRBJ2-1,TRBD1,-,TRBV10-3,TGTGCCATCAGTGAGGACAGGGGGATGAATGAGCAGTTCTTC,CAISEDRGMNEQFF
TRBJ2-5,-,-,TRBV30,TGTGCCTGGAGTGTCGGCCGATCACGGGGAGAGACCCAGTACTTC,CAWSVGRSRGETQYF
TRBJ1-1,-,-,TRBV5-6,TGTGCCAGCAGCTTGGAAGGGCCAGGGTTGGGTTTTCGCACTGAAGCTTTCTTT,CASSLEGPGLGFRTEAFF
TRBJ2-2,TRBD2,-,TRBV7-6,TGTGCCAGCAGCCATCGGACTAGCGGGGTTAACACCGGGGAGCTGTTTTTT,CASSHRTSGVNTGELFF
TRBJ2-3,TRBD2,-,TRBV11-1,TGTGCCAGCAGCATTAGCGGGAGAGCAGATACGCAGTATTTT,CASSISGRADTQYF
TRBJ2-1,-,-,TRBV7-2,TGTGCCAGCAGCTTAGAGGGGACTCTCTCCTACAATGAGCAGTTCTTC,CASSLEGTLSYNEQFF
TRBJ2-3,TRBD2,-,TRBV6-1,TGTGCCAGCAGCGACCGTAGCGGGTACACAGATACGCAGTATTTT,CASSDRSGYTDTQYF
TRBJ2-1,-,-,TRBV6-8,TGTGCCAGCCGCACCGGGACTGAACAGTTCTTC,CASRTGTEQFF
TRBJ1-1,-,-,TRBV9,TGTGCCAGCAGCGTAGGTGGGGGGTTGAACACTGAAGCTTTCTTT,CASSVGGGLNTEAFF
TRBJ2-7,TRBD2,-,TRBV2,TGTGCCGGCAGAGGACTAGCGGGTCCCTACGAGCAGTACTTC,CAGRGLAGPYEQYF